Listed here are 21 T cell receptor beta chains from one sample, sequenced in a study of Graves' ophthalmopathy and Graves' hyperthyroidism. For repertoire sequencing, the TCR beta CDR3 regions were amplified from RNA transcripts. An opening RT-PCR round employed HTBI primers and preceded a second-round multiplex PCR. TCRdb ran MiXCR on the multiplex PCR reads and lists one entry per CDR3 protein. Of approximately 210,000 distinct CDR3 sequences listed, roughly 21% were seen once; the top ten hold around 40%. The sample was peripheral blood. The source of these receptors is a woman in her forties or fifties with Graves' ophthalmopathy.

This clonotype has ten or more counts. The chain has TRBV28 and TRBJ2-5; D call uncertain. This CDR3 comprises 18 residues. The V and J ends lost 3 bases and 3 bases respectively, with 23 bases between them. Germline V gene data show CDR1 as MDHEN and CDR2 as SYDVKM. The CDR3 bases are TGTGCCAGCAGTTTGCTCCCCGGAAACCAAGGGTACGAAGAGACCCAGTACTTC. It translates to CASSLLPGNQGYEETQYF. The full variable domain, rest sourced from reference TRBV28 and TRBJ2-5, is DVKVTQSSRYLVKRTGEKVFLECVQDMDHENMFWYRQDPGLGLRLIYFSYDVKMKEKGDIPEGYSVSREKKERFSLILESASTNQTSMYLCASSLLPGNQGYEETQYFGPGTRLLVL.

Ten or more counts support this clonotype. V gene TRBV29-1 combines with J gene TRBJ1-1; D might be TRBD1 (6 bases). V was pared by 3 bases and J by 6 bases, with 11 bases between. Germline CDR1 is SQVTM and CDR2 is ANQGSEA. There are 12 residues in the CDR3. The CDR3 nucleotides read TGCAGCGTTGACCACAGGGAGGCTGAAGCTTTCTTT. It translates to CSVDHREAEAFF.

This chain's CDR3 is CASSRDFEREQYF. Written as DNA, the CDR3 is TGTGCCAGCAGCCGGGACTTCGAACGCGAGCAGTACTTC. This chain links TRBV6-1 with TRBJ2-7; a possible D gene is TRBD2 (6 bases). Per germline, CDR1 MNHNS and CDR2 SASEGT. The CDR3 is 13 amino acids. V lost 6 bases, J lost 6 bases, and 15 bases lay in between.

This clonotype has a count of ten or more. The CDR3 sequence is CSAREAQETQYF. Here the CDR3 DNA reads TGCAGTGCTAGAGAAGCGCAAGAGACCCAGTACTTC. The rearrangement links TRBV20-1 to TRBJ2-5; D gene unclear. The CDR3 loop spans 12 amino acids. Germline CDR1 DFQATT, CDR2 SNEGSKA (reference sequence). V lost 0 bases to trimming and J lost 2 bases, with 4 bases between them.

Here the CDR3 reads CASSSLTGVADEQYF. The DNA for the CDR3 is TGCGCCAGCAGCTCCCTGACAGGGGTTGCCGACGAGCAGTACTTC. This chain links TRBV5-1 with TRBJ2-7, with 8 bases aligning to TRBD1. The CDR3 spans 15 residues. CDR1 and CDR2 from the germline V gene are SGHRS and YFSETQ. With V trimmed by 3 bases and J by 5 bases, 10 bases remained unmatched. The complete variable domain, with remaining parts taken from reference TRBV5-1 and TRBJ2-7, reads KAGVTQTPRYLIKTRGQQVTLSCSPISGHRSVSWYQQTPGQGLQFLFEYFSETQRNKGNFPGRFSGRQFSNSRSEMNVSTLELGDSALYLCASSSLTGVADEQYFGPGTRLTVT.

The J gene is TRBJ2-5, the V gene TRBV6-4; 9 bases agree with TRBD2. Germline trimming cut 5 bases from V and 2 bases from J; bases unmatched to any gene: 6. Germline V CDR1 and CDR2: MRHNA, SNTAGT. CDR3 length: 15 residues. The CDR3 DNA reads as TGTGCCAGCAGTAAAGGAGCGGGAGGACAAGAGACCCAGTACTTC. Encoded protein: CASSKGAGGQETQYF.

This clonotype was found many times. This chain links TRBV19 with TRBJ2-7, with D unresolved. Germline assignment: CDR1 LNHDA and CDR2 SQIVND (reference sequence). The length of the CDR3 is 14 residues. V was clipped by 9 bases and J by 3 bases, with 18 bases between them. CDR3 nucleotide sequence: TGTGCCAGCAAAAACTTGGGTTCGGACTACGAGCAGTACTTC. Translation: CASKNLGSDYEQYF.

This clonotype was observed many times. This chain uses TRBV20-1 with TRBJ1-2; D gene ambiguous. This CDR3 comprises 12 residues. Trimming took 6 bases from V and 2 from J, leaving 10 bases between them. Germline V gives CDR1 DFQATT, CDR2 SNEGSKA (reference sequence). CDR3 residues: CSAPTGNYGYTF. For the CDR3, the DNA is TGCAGTGCCCCGACGGGAAACTATGGCTACACCTTC.

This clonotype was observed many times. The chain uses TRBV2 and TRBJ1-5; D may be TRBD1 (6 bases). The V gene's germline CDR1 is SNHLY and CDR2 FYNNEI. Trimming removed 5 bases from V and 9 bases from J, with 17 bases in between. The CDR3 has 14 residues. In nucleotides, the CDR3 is TGTGCCAGCAGTCCCCAGGGGAACGGTCGGCCCCAGCATTTT. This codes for CASSPQGNGRPQHF.

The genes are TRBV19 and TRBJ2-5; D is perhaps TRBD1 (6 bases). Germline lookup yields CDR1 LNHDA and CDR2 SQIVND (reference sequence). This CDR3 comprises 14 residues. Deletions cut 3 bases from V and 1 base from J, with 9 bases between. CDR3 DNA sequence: TGTGCCAGTAGTATCAGGGGTGGCCAAGAGACCCAGTACTTC. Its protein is CASSIRGGQETQYF.

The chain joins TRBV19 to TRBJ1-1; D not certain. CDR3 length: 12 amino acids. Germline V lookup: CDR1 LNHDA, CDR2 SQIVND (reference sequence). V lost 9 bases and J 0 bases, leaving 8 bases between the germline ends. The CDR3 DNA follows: TGTGCCAGCGTATACATGAACACTGAAGCTTTCTTT. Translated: CASVYMNTEAFF.

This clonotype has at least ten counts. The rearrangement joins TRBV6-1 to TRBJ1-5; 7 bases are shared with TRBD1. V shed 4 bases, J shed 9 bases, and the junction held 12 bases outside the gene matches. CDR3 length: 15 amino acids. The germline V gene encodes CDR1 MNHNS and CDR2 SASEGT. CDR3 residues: CASSATSQTGLPQHF. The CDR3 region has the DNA TGTGCCAGCAGTGCCACCTCCCAGACAGGGTTGCCCCAGCATTTT.

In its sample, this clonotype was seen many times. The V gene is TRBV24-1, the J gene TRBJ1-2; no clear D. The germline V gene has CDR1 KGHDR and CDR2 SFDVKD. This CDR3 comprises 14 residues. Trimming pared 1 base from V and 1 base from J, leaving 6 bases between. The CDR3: CATSDLDFNYGYTF. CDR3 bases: TGTGCCACCAGTGATTTAGATTTTAACTATGGCTACACCTTC.

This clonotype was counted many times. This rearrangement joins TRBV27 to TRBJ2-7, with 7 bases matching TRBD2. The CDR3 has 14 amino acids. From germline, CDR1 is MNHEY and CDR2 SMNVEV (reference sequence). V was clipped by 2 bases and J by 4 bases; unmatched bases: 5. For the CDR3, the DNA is TGTGCCAGCAGTTTAAGGGCTAGCGGTTACGAGCAGTACTTC. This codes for CASSLRASGYEQYF.

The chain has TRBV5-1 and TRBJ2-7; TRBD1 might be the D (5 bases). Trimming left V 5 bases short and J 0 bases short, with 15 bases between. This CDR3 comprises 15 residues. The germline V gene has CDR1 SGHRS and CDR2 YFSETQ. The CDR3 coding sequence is TGCGCCAGCAGACCACAGGCGACGTCCTCCTACGAGCAGTACTTC. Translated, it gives CASRPQATSSYEQYF.

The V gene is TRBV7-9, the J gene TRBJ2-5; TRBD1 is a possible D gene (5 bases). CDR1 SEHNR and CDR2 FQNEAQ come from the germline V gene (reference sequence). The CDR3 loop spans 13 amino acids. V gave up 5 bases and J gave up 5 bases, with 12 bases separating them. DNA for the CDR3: TGTGCCAGCAGCCCCGGACAAAGGGAGACCCAGTACTTC. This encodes CASSPGQRETQYF.

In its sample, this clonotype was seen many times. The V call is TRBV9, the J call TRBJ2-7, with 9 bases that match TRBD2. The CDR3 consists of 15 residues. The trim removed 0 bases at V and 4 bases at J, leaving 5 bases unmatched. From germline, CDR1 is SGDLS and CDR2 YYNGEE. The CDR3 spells CASSVEASGKYEQYF. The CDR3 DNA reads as TGTGCCAGCAGCGTAGAGGCTAGCGGGAAGTACGAGCAGTACTTC.

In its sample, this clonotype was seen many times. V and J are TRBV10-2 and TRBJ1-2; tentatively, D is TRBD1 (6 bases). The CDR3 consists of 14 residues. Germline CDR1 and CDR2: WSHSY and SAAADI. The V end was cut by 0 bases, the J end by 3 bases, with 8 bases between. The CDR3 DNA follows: TGCGCCAGCAGTGAGTCAAGGGGGTACTATGGCTACACCTTC. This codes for CASSESRGYYGYTF.

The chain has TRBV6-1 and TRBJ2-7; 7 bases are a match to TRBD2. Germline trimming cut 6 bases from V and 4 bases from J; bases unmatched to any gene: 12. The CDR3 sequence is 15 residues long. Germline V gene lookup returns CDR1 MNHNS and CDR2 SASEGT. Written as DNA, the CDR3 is TGTGCCAGCAGCCGACGGGACTACGGCGGATACGAGCAGTACTTC. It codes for CASSRRDYGGYEQYF.

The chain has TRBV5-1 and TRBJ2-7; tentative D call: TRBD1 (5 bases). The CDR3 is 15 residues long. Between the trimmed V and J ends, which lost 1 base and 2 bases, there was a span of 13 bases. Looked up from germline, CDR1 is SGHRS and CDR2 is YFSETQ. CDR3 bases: TGCGCCAGCAGCTTGAATTCCAGGGTACCCTACGAGCAGTACTTC. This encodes CASSLNSRVPYEQYF.

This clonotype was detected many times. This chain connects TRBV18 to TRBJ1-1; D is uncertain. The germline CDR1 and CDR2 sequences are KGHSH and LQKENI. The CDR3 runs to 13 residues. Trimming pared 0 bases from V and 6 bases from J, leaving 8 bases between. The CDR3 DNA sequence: TGTGCCAGCTCACCACCGGTAAATCCTGAAGCTTTCTTT. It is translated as CASSPPVNPEAFF.